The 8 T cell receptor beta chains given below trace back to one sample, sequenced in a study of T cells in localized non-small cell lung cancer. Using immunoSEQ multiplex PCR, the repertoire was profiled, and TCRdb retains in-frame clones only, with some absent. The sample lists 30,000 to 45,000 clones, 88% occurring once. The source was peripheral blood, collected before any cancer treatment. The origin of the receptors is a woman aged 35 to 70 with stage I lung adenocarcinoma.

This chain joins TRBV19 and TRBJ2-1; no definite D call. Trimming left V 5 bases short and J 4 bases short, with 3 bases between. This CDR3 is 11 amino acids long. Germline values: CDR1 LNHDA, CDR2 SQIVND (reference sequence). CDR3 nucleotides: TGTGCCAGTAGTGAGTACAATGAGCAGTTCTTC. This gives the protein CASSEYNEQFF.

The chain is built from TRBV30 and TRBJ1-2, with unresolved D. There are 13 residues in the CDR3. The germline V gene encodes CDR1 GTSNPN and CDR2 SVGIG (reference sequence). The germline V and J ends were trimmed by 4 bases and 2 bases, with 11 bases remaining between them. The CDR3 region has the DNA TGTGCCTGGATTGGCAGTTTGAACTATGGCTACACCTTC. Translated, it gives CAWIGSLNYGYTF.

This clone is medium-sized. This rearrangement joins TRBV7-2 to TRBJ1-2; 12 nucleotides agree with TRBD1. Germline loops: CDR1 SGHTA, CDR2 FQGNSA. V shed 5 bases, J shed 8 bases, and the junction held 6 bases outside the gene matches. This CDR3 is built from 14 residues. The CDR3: CASSTGTGGSGYTF. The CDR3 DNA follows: TGTGCCAGCAGCACGGGGACAGGGGGCTCGGGCTACACCTTC. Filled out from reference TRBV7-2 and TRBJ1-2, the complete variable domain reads GAGVSQSPSNKVTEKGKDVELRCDPISGHTALYWYRQSLGQGLEFLIYFQGNSAPDKSGLPSDRFSAERTGGSVSTLTIQRTQQEDSAVYLCASSTGTGGSGYTFGSGTRLTVV.

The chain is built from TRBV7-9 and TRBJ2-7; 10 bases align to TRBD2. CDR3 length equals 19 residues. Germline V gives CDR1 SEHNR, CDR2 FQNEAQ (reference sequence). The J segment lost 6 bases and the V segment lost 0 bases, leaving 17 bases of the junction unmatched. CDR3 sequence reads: CASSLAALAGYRKDSEQYF. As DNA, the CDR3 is TGTGCCAGCAGCTTAGCAGCACTAGCGGGGTACAGGAAGGACTCCGAGCAGTACTTC.

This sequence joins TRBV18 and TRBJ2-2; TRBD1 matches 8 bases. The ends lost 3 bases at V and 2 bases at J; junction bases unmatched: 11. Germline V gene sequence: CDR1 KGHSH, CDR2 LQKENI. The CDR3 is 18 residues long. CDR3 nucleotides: TGTGCCAGCTCACCTTACAACGACAGGGGCCTTAACACCGGGGAGCTGTTTTTT. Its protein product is CASSPYNDRGLNTGELFF.

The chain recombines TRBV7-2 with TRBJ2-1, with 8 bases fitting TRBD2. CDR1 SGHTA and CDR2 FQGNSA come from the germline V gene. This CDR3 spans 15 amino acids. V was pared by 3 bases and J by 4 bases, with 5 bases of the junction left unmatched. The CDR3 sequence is CASSFAGRAYNEQFF. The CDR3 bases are TGTGCCAGCAGCTTTGCCGGGAGGGCTTACAATGAGCAGTTCTTC.

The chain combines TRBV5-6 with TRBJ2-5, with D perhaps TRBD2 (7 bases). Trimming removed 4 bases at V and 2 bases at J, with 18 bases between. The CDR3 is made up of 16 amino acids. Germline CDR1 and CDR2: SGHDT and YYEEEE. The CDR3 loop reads CASSPGGRTPQETQYF. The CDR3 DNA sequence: TGTGCCAGCAGCCCGGGGGGCAGGACACCGCAAGAGACCCAGTACTTC.

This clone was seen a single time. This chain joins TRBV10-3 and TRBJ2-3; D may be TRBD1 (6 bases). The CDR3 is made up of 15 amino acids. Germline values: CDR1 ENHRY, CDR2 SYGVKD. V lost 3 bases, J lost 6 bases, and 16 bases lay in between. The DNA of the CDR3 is TGTGCCATCAGTGACCATGGACAGACCGGGGATACGCAGTATTTT. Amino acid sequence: CAISDHGQTGDTQYF.